This T cell receptor (beta chain) was documented in a study of T cells in Graves' hyperthyroidism and ophthalmopathy. PBMCs were obtained from 9 to 10 ml fresh peripheral blood. The CDR3 is 14 residues long. With 1 base clipped from V and 5 bases from J, the junction kept 3 bases outside the gene matches. Template material for amplifying TCR beta CDR3 regions consisted of RNA transcripts. HTBI primers were the set used in a first-round RT-PCR of the TCR CDR3. A single record per CDR3 protein comes from TCRdb applying MiXCR to the multiplex PCR reads. The table has hundreds of thousands of distinct CDR3 sequences, approximately 16% seen once.

This clonotype was sampled from a woman between 18 and 29 years old with Graves' ophthalmopathy. This sequence joins TRBV5-7 and TRBJ2-7; 10 positions agree with TRBD2. TRBV5-7 is marked as an open reading frame, function uncertain. Source material: blood. The CDR3 region is CASSLLSGGDEQYF. The CDR3 DNA follows: TGTGCCAGCAGCTTGTTGAGCGGGGGGGACGAGCAGTACTTC.